This T cell receptor (beta chain) is from a study of PD-1 blockade in classical Hodgkin lymphoma. A remark on this clone: Its antigen is unidentified.

The study, taken as a whole, reports: Those achieving complete response showed baseline diversity like newly diagnosed patients. Compared with baseline, CD4+ but not CD8+ TCR diversity had risen significantly by C4D1.

Each patient's relapse followed autologous stem cell transplantation, and brentuximab vedotin exposure varied. This CDR3 has 13 amino acids. V lost 1 base, J lost 5 bases, and 5 bases lay in between. The V gene's germline CDR1 is PRHDT and CDR2 FYEKMQ (reference sequence). Sequencing used immunoSEQ multiplex PCR; TCRdb keeps in-frame clones, though not all of them. The sample holds tens of thousands of clones; about 71% are singletons and the top ten take 15% to 20%. The sample was peripheral blood mononuclear cells (PBMCs), taken at baseline. The chain joins TRBV13 to TRBJ2-2; unclear D gene. The receptor was isolated from a human donor with classical Hodgkin lymphoma. The CDR3 sequence is CASSLAWTGELFF. As DNA, the CDR3 is TGTGCCAGCAGCTTAGCCTGGACCGGGGAGCTGTTTTTT.